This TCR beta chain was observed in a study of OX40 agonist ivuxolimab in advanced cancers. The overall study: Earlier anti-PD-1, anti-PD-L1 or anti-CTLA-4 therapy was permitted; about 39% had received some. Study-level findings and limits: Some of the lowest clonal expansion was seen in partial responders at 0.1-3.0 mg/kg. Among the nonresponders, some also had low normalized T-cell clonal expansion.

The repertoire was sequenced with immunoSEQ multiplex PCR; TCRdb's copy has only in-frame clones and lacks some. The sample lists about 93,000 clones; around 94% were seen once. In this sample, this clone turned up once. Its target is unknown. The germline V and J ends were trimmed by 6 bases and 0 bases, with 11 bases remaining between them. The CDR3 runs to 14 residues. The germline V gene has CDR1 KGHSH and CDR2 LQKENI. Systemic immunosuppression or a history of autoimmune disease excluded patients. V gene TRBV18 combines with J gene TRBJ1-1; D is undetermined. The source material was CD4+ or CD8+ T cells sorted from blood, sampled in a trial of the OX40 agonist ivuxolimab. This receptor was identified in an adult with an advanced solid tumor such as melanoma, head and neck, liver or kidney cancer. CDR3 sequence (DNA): TGTGCCAGCTCCCCGGACGGGCTGAACACTGAAGCTTTCTTT. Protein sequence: CASSPDGLNTEAFF.